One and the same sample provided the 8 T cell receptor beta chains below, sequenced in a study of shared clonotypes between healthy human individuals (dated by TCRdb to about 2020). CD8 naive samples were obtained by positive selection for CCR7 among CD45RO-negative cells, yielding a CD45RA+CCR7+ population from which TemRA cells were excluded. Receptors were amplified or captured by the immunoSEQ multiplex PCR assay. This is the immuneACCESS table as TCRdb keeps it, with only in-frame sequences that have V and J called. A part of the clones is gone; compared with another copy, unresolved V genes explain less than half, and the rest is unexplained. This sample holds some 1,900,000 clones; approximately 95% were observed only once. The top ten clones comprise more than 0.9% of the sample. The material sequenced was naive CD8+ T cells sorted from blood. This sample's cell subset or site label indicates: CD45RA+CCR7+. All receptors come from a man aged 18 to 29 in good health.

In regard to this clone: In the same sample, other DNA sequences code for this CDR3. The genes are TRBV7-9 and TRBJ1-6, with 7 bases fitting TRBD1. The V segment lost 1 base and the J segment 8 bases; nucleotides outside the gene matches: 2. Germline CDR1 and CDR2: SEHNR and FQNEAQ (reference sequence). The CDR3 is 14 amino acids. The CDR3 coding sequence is TGTGCCAGCAGCTTAGGACAGGGAGATTCACCCCTCCACTTT. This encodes CASSLGQGDSPLHF.

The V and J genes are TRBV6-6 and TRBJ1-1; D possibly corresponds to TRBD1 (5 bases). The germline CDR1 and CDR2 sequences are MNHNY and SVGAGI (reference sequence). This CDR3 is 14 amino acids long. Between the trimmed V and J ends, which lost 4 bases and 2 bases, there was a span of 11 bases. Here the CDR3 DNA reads TGTGCCAGCAGTTCACTAAGGGGTAACACTGAAGCTTTCTTT. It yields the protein CASSSLRGNTEAFF.

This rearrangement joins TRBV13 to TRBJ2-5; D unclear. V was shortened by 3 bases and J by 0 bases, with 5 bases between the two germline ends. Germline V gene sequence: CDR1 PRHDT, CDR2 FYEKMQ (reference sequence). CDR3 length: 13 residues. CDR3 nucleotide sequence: TGTGCCAGCAGCTTTGGGGACCAAGAGACCCAGTACTTC. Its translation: CASSFGDQETQYF.

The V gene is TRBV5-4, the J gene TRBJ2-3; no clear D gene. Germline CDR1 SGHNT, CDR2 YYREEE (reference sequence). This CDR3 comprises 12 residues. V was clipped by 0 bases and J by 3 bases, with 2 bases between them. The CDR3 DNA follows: TGTGCCAGCAGCTTGGCAACAGATACGCAGTATTTT. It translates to CASSLATDTQYF.

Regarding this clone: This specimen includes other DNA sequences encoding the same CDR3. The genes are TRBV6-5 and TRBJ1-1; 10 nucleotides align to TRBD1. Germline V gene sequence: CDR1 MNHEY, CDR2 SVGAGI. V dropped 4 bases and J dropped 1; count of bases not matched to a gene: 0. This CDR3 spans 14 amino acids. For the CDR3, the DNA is TGTGCCAGCAGTTGGGACAGGGGGAACACTGAAGCTTTCTTT. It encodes CASSWDRGNTEAFF.

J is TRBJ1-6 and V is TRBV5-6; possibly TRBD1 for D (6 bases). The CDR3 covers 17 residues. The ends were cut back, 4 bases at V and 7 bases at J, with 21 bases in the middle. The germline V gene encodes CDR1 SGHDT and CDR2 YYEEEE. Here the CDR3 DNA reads TGTGCCAGCAGCCAAGGACAGTTTAATGCGTGGAATTCACCCCTCCACTTT. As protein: CASSQGQFNAWNSPLHF.

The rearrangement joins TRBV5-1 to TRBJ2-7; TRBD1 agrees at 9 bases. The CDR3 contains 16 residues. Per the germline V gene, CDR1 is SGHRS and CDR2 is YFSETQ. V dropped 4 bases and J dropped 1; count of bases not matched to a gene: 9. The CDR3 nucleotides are TGCGCCAGCAGCCCCAGGACAGGGGAGGCTTCCTACGAGCAGTACTTC. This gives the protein CASSPRTGEASYEQYF.

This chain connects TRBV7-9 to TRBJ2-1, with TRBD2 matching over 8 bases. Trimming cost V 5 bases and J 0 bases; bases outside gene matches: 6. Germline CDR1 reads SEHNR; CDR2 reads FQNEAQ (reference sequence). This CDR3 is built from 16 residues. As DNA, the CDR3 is TGTGCCAGCAGCCCAAAGCGGGGGAGCTCCTACAATGAGCAGTTCTTC. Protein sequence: CASSPKRGSSYNEQFF.